This TCR beta chain was documented in a study of blood T cell repertoires in COVID-19. Study as a whole: Italy, Spain and the United States were the sources of the convalescent and acute COVID-19 samples. PBMCs, B-cell-depleted T cells, or T cells provided the cDNA or gDNA that made up the material.

Per the original methods: From reference gene primer amplification, estimates of nucleated cell counts were derived. Sequenced by immunoSEQ multiplex PCR; TCRdb stores in-frame clones only, minus some. V, J and clone size are taken as reported in that table, and D and trimming were inferred from the DNA itself. The sample holds over 50,000 clones, 70% to 90% seen once. Sequenced: peripheral blood. The receptor was isolated from a man aged 60 to 69 with acute or convalescent COVID-19.

CDR3 nucleotide sequence: TGTGCCAGCAGTTGGCCCGGGGGTAATTCACCCCTCCACTTT. Its protein is CASSWPGGNSPLHF. J is TRBJ1-6 and V is TRBV28; D is perhaps TRBD1 (5 bases). V lost 4 bases to trimming and J lost 6 bases, with 10 bases between them. CDR3 length equals 14 residues. The germline V gene has CDR1 MDHEN and CDR2 SYDVKM. Full variable domain (missing parts from reference TRBV28 and TRBJ1-6): DVKVTQSSRYLVKRTGEKVFLECVQDMDHENMFWYRQDPGLGLRLIYFSYDVKMKEKGDIPEGYSVSREKKERFSLILESASTNQTSMYLCASSWPGGNSPLHFGNGTRLTVT.